Sequencing of this TCR beta chain was carried out in a study of CXCR3-negative and CXCR3-positive naive CD8 T cells. Study-wide context: Summed over all libraries, TRB reads came to about 140 million, with about 1.5 +/- 0.3 million per library. Study-wide results and limits: More hydrophobic TRB CDR3s occurred in CXCR3-positive than in CXCR3-negative naive cells. Fresh PBMCs were used in most assays, and CXCR3 expression partially decreased after cryopreservation. Surface CD5 looked about the same in the naive subsets, so the authors worked out TCR strength from TRB CDR3 properties.

CD45RO-CCR7+CD27+CD95- was the phenotype of naive CD8+ T cells. A word on this clonotype: Its specificity is not known.

Per the germline V gene, CDR1 is MDHEN and CDR2 is SYDVKM. This CDR3 is built from 14 residues. Each TRB cDNA library was prepared by 5' RACE (with UMI labels). From its re-call of the 5' RACE reads, TCRdb lists each CDR3 protein once, without DNA. This table lists 100,000 or so distinct CDR3 sequences. The chain recombines TRBV28 with TRBJ2-7; there is no DNA to check the TCRdb D call of TRBD1. The sample taken for sequencing was naive CXCR3+ CD8+ T cells from blood. Regarding subset: CD45RO-CCR7+CD27+CD95- naive CD8+ T cells expressing CXCR3 (TNR3+). This receptor was taken from a human donor in good health. Some clones in this sample may be carry-over from other donors' samples. The CDR3 protein is CASSSPVRAYEQYF.